Listed below are T cell receptor beta chains from one sample, sequenced in a study of post-analysis software for immune sequencing data. TCRdb redid the calling of the PCR reads with MiXCR, one entry per CDR3 protein. This table holds 750,000 to 950,000 distinct CDR3 sequences, about 57% found once. The sequenced material came from blood. The receptor source for this set is a girl aged 10-17 years with multiple sclerosis. CDR3s include the opening cysteine and the closing phenylalanine or tryptophan. D genes are given only for firm matches. Expanded clones are given a class, and other clones once, few, many or no size at all.

>TRBJ2-1|TRBD2|.|TRBV20-1
TGCAGTGCTAGAGTACACCCCGGACTAGCGGGAGGTAATATCAATGAGCAGTTCTTC
CSARVHPGLAGGNINEQFF
>TRBJ2-7|.|.|TRBV6-1
TGTGCCAGCAACCCAAGCCTCACGCGTTTCGGGAGCTCCTACGAGCAGTACTTC
CASNPSLTRFGSSYEQYF
>TRBJ1-2|.|.|TRBV7-9
TGTGCCAGCAGCTCCACGGAGGGGTGGCCCTACCTTGGCTACACCTTC
CASSSTEGWPYLGYTF
>TRBJ2-6|.|once|TRBV27
TGTGCCAGCAGTTCTACACCTACCCTAGTCTCTGGGGCCAACGTCCTGACTTTC
CASSSTPTLVSGANVLTF
>TRBJ2-3|.|.|TRBV7-9
TGTGCCAGCATCTACCCAGATACGCAGTATTTT
CASIYPDTQYF
>TRBJ1-2|.|few|TRBV20-1
TGCAGTGCTGTGGGAACCTACTATGGCTACACCTTC
CSAVGTYYGYTF
>TRBJ2-7|.|.|TRBV7-8
TGTGCCAGCAGCCCCCTTTTGATGGCCTACGAGCAGTACTTC
CASSPLLMAYEQYF
>TRBJ2-1|TRBD2|few|TRBV3-1
TGTGCCAGCATACCTTCCGGGACTAGAGGAAATGAGCAGTTCTTC
CASIPSGTRGNEQFF
>TRBJ2-4|TRBD1|.|TRBV7-2
TGTGCCAGCAGCACACAGAGACAGGGGCCGTGGGAGCAGTACTTC
CASSTQRQGPWEQYF
>TRBJ2-7|.|few|TRBV27
TGTGCCAGCAGTTCCTCCCCCGCGGGGATTGTCGAGCAGTACTTC
CASSSSPAGIVEQYF
>TRBJ2-7|TRBD2|.|TRBV6-1
TGTGCCAGCAGGGGGACTAGCGGGATCACCTACGAGCAGTACTTC
CASRGTSGITYEQYF
>TRBJ2-7|.|.|TRBV20-1
TGCAGTGCTAGAGCGCCAGCGCCGAGCTCCTACGAGCAGTACTTC
CSARAPAPSSYEQYF
>TRBJ2-3|.|.|TRBV11-3
TGTGCCAGCAGCACCGGGACCCAGTCGACAGATACGCAGTATTTT
CASSTGTQSTDTQYF
>TRBJ2-5|.|few|TRBV12-5
TGTGCTAGTGGTACCGAACCCCTAAGGGAGACCCAGTACTTC
CASGTEPLRETQYF
>TRBJ2-1|TRBD1|.|TRBV7-8
TGTGCCAGCAGGGAGGACGGGACAGTATACAATGAGCAGTTCTTC
CASREDGTVYNEQFF
>TRBJ2-7|.|.|TRBV5-1
TGCGCCAGCAGTTCCGGGGATGCCTACGAGCAGTACTTC
CASSSGDAYEQYF
>TRBJ2-7|.|.|TRBV27
TGTGCCAGCAGTTTATCGGTTGGCGGAACCCACGAGCAGTACTTC
CASSLSVGGTHEQYF
>TRBJ2-5|.|few|TRBV5-1
TGCGCCAGCAGCTTGGAAGCCGGAGGTAAGGAGCAGTACTTC
CASSLEAGGKEQYF
>TRBJ1-4|.|once|TRBV6-5
TGTGCCAGCAGTTACGTGGGGACTAATGAAAAACTGTTTTTT
CASSYVGTNEKLFF
>TRBJ1-1|.|.|TRBV7-2
TGTGCCAGCAGCTTATGGGATGGGACTGAAGCTTTCTTT
CASSLWDGTEAFF
>TRBJ2-3|TRBD2|few|TRBV29-1
TGCAGCGTTGATTTAGCGGGATTGGGAGATACGCAGTATTTT
CSVDLAGLGDTQYF
>TRBJ2-7|TRBD1|.|TRBV5-5
TGTGCCAGCAGCTCCTCCGGGACAGGCCACACCTACGAGCAGTACTTC
CASSSSGTGHTYEQYF
>TRBJ2-3|TRBD2|.|TRBV29-1
TGCAGCGTTGAGCGGGAGGGCACCCTTGGGGGAAGACGGTATTTT
CSVEREGTLGGRRYF
>TRBJ1-5|.|.|TRBV15
TGTGCCACCACACGGGAAAGCAATCAGCCCCAGCATTTT
CATTRESNQPQHF
>TRBJ1-1|.|.|TRBV30
TGTGCCTGGCAGAGGTGGACTGAAGCTTTCTTT
CAWQRWTEAFF
>TRBJ2-1|.|many|TRBV6-4
TGTGCCAGCAGTGGAGATAGCCTTCAGCAGTTCTTC
CASSGDSLQQFF
>TRBJ1-4|.|.|TRBV4-2
TGTGCCAGCAGCCAAGAGGGAGGGGAGGGTGAAAAACTGTTTTTT
CASSQEGGEGEKLFF